These T cell receptor beta chains were read from a single sample in a study of CD8+CD57+ T cells in acquired aplastic anemia. One entry per CDR3 protein results from TCRdb running MiXCR on the reads. This table has around 250,000 distinct CDR3 sequences, approximately 86% appearing once. Sequenced sample: sorted CD4+, CD8+, or CD8+CD57+ T cells (not recorded which) from PBMCs. All receptors derive from a human donor with aplastic anemia. The CDR3 runs from the conserved cysteine through the conserved F or W. The order of the fields is clone size, V gene, J gene, CDR3 length, D gene, CDR3 DNA, CDR3 protein. D genes are given only for firm matches. Not all rows give a size; the values are once, few, many and, for expanded clones, a class.

.	TRBV7-8	TRBJ2-5	14	.	TGTGCCAGCAGCTTAGCGGGCGGTCCCGATACCCAGTGTTTC	CASSLAGGPDTQCF
.	TRBV2	TRBJ1-2	14	.	TGTGCCAGCAGTGACTCGGGGAGGCGATATGGCTACTCCTTC	CASSDSGRRYGYSF
.	TRBV9	TRBJ1-1	15	.	TGTGCCAGCAGCATCGTAGATGTGTCCAGGGAGGGAGCTTTCTTT	CASSIVDVSREGAFF
.	TRBV5-1	TRBJ2-5	14	.	TGCGCCAGCAGCCTCCGGGACACCCAAGAGACCCAGTACTTC	CASSLRDTQETQYF
few	TRBV7-8	TRBJ2-7	13	TRBD1	TGTGCCAGCAGACGGACAGGCGGCTACGAGCAGTACTTC	CASRRTGGYEQYF
.	TRBV24-1	TRBJ1-2	14	.	TGTGCCACCAGTGATCGGAACCACTACTATGGCTACACCTTC	CATSDRNHYYGYTF
.	TRBV12-3/TRBV12-4	TRBJ2-5	12	.	TGTGCCATCCGTTCGGGGGCGGAGACCCAGTACTTC	CAIRSGAETQYF
.	TRBV5-4	TRBJ2-4	12	TRBD1	TGTGCCAGCAGGGGACAGGGGGCCATTCAGTACTTC	CASRGQGAIQYF
.	TRBV20-1	TRBJ2-3	13	.	TGCAGTGCTAGAGAGGGGATCCCAGATACGCAGTATTTT	CSAREGIPDTQYF
.	TRBV5-4	TRBJ1-5	14	.	TGTGCCAGCAGCGTTACTAACGGCAATCAGCCCCAGCATTTT	CASSVTNGNQPQHF
.	TRBV11-1	TRBJ2-5	14	.	TGTGCCAGCAGCTTGTACGGAGGCGGAGAGACCCAGTACTTC	CASSLYGGGETQYF
once	TRBV2	TRBJ2-1	16	.	TGTGCCAGCGGGGACGGGGGCACAGATACGCAGTATTTTCACTCATTC	CASGDGGTDTQYFHSF
.	TRBV14	TRBJ2-7	15	TRBD2	TGTGCCAGCAGGGGGGAGGGGATGACGTCCAACGAGCAGTACTTC	CASRGEGMTSNEQYF
many	TRBV5-1	TRBJ2-3	14	.	TGCGCCAGCAGCTTGTACGGTACCACAGATACGCAGTATTTT	CASSLYGTTDTQYF
once	TRBV7-9	TRBJ2-3	13	TRBD2	TGTGCCAGCGGCTACGGAAGAAGCGGGGCGCAGTATTTT	CASGYGRSGAQYF
.	TRBV2	TRBJ2-6	16	.	TGTGCCAGCAGCTACGCGGGCAGCGATGGGCAGAACGTCGTGACTTTC	CASSYAGSDGQNVVTF
.	TRBV7-2	TRBJ1-2	15	.	TGTGCCAGCAGCCAAGCGGAAGGAGCTAACTATGGCTACACCTTC	CASSQAEGANYGYTF
.	TRBV2	TRBJ1-5	14	TRBD1	TGTGCCAGCCGTGACAGGGGGCATAATCAGCCCCAGCATTTT	CASRDRGHNQPQHF
.	TRBV24-1	TRBJ1-5	14	.	TGTGCCACCAGTGAGAACGAAAGCAATCAGCCCCAGCATTTT	CATSENESNQPQHF
.	TRBV7-8	TRBJ1-5	13	.	TGTGCCAGCGGGTACGCGGGCACAGATAAGCAGCATTTT	CASGYAGTDKQHF
.	TRBV9	TRBJ2-3	14	.	TGTGCCAGCAGCTTAGGGGGAGGTCCCGATACGCTGGATTTT	CASSLGGGPDTLDF
.	TRBV19	TRBJ2-3	14	.	TGTGCCAGTAGTATCACTGGCGGGCCCTATACGGAGCATTTT	CASSITGGPYTEHF
.	TRBV7-2	TRBJ1-5	17	.	TGTGCCAGCAGCTTGGCAGCAGACCCTAATAATAATCAGCCCCAGCATTTT	CASSLAADPNNNQPQHF
.	TRBV4-3	TRBJ2-6	18	.	TGCGCCAGCAGCCATACAGGGAGGGTCCCCTCTGGGGCCAACGTCCTGACTTTC	CASSHTGRVPSGANVLTF
.	TRBV19	TRBJ1-1	13	.	TGTGCCAGTAGGTTGGGACTCAACACTGAAGCTTTCTTT	CASRLGLNTEAFF
.	TRBV11-1	TRBJ2-6	16	.	TGTGCCAGCAGCTTAGCGGGTAGCTACGAGGCCAACGCCCTCCCTTTC	CASSLAGSYEANALPF
.	TRBV6-2/TRBV6-3	TRBJ2-7	16	TRBD1	TGTGCCAGCAGCCCAACAGGGGGCGCTAGTAATTACGAGCAGTACTTC	CASSPTGGASNYEQYF
.	TRBV7-4	TRBJ2-3	14	.	TGTGCCAGCAGCGTAGCGTCAGATACGCATTCTTTTGGTTTT	CASSVASDTHSFGF
.	TRBV20-1	TRBJ1-2	14	.	TGCAGTGCTAGAGAATCGGGGCGGAAGGATGGCTACACCTTC	CSARESGRKDGYTF
.	TRBV7-8	TRBJ2-1	16	TRBD2	TGTGCCAGCAGTTTACATCCAGGCGGGAGGGCCCTTTACCAGTTCTTC	CASSLHPGGRALYQFF
.	TRBV7-8	TRBJ2-3	15	TRBD2	TGTGCCAGCAGCCTAGCGGAAGGGATCGAGGATACGCAGTATTTT	CASSLAEGIEDTQYF
.	TRBV7-2	TRBJ2-3	14	.	TGTGCCAGCAGCGCCGGACACAATCCAGATACGCAGTATTTT	CASSAGHNPDTQYF
.	TRBV7-2	TRBJ2-2	15	TRBD1	TGTGCCAGCAGCTTGACAGGGGGCCGCGACTATGACTACTTTTTT	CASSLTGGRDYDYFF
.	TRBV6-1	TRBJ1-3	14	TRBD1	TGTGCCAGCAGTGAGACAGGGGCTGGAAACACCATATATTTT	CASSETGAGNTIYF
once	TRBV24-1	TRBJ2-5	10	.	TGCCCGGAGGGCCAAGAGACCCAGTACTTC	CPEGQETQYF
.	TRBV7-2	TRBJ2-3	20	TRBD2	TGTGCCAGCAGCACTACGCCGGCGGGACTAGCGGAGGGGAGGGAAGATACGCAGTATTTT	CASSTTPAGLAEGREDTQYF
.	TRBV7-4	TRBJ2-5	14	.	TGTGCCAGCTCAAGAGACACCAAGCAAGAGACCCAGTACTTC	CASSRDTKQETQYF